The 16 T cell receptor beta chains listed next were all sequenced from one sample in a study of metastatic and nonmetastatic thyroid tumors. TCRdb used MiXCR to call clones anew from the PCR reads. The repertoire consists of about 82,000 clones, with roughly an eighth occurring once and the leading ten covering roughly 9.1%. No treatment had been given to any patient before thyroid surgery. Sequenced: tumor tissue. The receptors were gathered from a female donor with papillary thyroid cancer or a benign thyroid nodule (not recorded which). Some clones in this sample may be carry-over from other donors' samples.

For this clone: With a much larger clone just one base away, this may be a read error. Other DNA sequences of this sample code for an identical CDR3. This chain connects TRBV19 to TRBJ2-1; 9 nucleotides match TRBD2. Germline CDR1 LNHDA, CDR2 SQIVND (reference sequence). This CDR3 has 14 amino acids. CDR3 nucleotide sequence: TGCGCCAGTAGTATACTAGCGGGTTACAATGAGCAGTTCTTC. Protein: CASSILAGYNEQFF.

This clone was seen a few times. This rearrangement joins TRBV12-3 or TRBV12-4 to TRBJ2-3, with 7 bases fitting TRBD2. The CDR3 contains 15 residues. The junction had 9 bases not matched to a gene; V was cut back by 5 bases and J by 4 bases. CDR3 DNA: TGTGCCAGCAGTGACGGGGCGGGAGTGCCAGATACGCAGTATTTT. Amino acids: CASSDGAGVPDTQYF.

This clone was seen only a few times. A much larger clone lies a single base off, so this may be a read error. This chain links TRBV28 with TRBJ1-1, with unresolved D. CDR1 and CDR2 (germline): MDHEN, SYDVKM. The CDR3 runs to 13 residues. CDR3 sequence: CAGSLGRNTEAFF. The CDR3 DNA sequence: TGTGCCGGCAGTTTAGGCAGAAACACTGAAGCTTTCTTT.

For the CDR3, the DNA is TGCGCCAGCAGCGGCGACAGTTCTGGAAACACCATATATTTT. It codes for CASSGDSSGNTIYF. V usage is TRBV5-1 and J usage is TRBJ1-3, with a possible D match to TRBD1 (5 bases). The CDR3 is made up of 14 amino acids. Per germline, CDR1 SGHRS and CDR2 YFSETQ. Trimming took off 4 bases at V and 1 base at J, with 9 bases between the two ends.

Details on this clone: A much larger clone differs from this one at a single base, so this may be a read error. In the same sample, other DNA sequences code for this CDR3. The V call is TRBV3-1, the J call TRBJ2-7; the D gene is possibly TRBD2 (6 bases). CDR3 length equals 14 residues. From germline, CDR1 is LGHDT and CDR2 YNNKEL (reference sequence). V shed 5 bases and J shed 7 bases, with 18 bases lying between them. Here the CDR3 DNA reads TGTGCCAGCAGCGGACCTGGACTACTAGGGGAGCAGTACTTC. Protein: CASSGPGLLGEQYF.

A word on this clone: A much larger clone sits a single nucleotide away, making a read error possible. This sample also contains other DNA sequences that code for the same CDR3. The CDR3, as DNA: TGTGCCAGCACTGTTTCGGGGACATTC. This translates into CASTVSGTF. The rearrangement uses TRBV2 and TRBJ1-2; D possibly corresponds to TRBD1 (6 bases). In germline, CDR1 is SNHLY, CDR2 FYNNEI. The CDR3 runs to 9 residues.

This clone was picked up many times. J is TRBJ1-2 and V is TRBV11-2; D is unresolved. Germline-derived CDR1 and CDR2 are SGHAT and FQNNGV. This CDR3 contains 14 residues. V lost 5 bases and J 0 bases, leaving 10 bases between the germline ends. As DNA, the CDR3 is TGTGCCAGCAGCCCGAGGGCGTCTAACTATGGCTACACCTTC. It is translated as CASSPRASNYGYTF.

Comment on this clone: This sample includes further DNA sequences coding for the same CDR3. As DNA, the CDR3 is TGTGCCAGCAGCCAGCTGCGACAGGGGGCCCTTGGTCAATACTTC. This codes for CASSQLRQGALGQYF. The chain is built from TRBV7-9 and TRBJ2-7, with 10 bases aligning to TRBD1. With V trimmed by 5 bases and J by 13 bases, 17 bases remained unmatched. In germline, CDR1 is SEHNR, CDR2 FQNEAQ (reference sequence). CDR3 size: 15 residues.

This chain links TRBV30 with TRBJ1-2, with 7 positions matching TRBD1. With V trimmed by 5 bases and J by 4 bases, 13 bases remained unmatched. The CDR3 consists of 15 residues. The germline gives CDR1 GTSNPN, CDR2 SVGIG (reference sequence). The CDR3 sequence is CAWDLPRTGSYGYTF. In nucleotides, the CDR3 is TGTGCCTGGGACCTGCCGAGGACAGGATCCTATGGCTACACCTTC.

This clone occurred many times. The chain couples TRBV11-2 to TRBJ2-7; possibly TRBD2 for D (6 bases). The V end was cut by 0 bases, the J end by 2 bases, with 11 bases between. This CDR3 region has 15 residues. CDR1 and CDR2 (germline): SGHAT, FQNNGV. For the CDR3, the DNA is TGTGCCAGCAGCTTAGAGGGGGGAGGCCCCTACGAGCAGTACTTC. Translation: CASSLEGGGPYEQYF.

This clone was counted at least ten times. The gene calls are TRBV19 and TRBJ2-1, with D tentatively TRBD1 or TRBD2 (6 bases each). Germline CDR1 and CDR2: LNHDA and SQIVND (reference sequence). V was cut by 7 bases and J by 7 bases, with 20 bases left in between. The CDR3 covers 15 residues. CDR3 sequence (DNA): TGTGCCAGTAATGGGTTGGGGGGCTTGGGGAATGAGCAGTTCTTC. Residues: CASNGLGGLGNEQFF.

This clone was detected many times. The genes are TRBV9 and TRBJ2-1; D is uncertain. The germline gives CDR1 SGDLS, CDR2 YYNGEE. V lost 0 bases to trimming and J lost 6 bases, with 7 bases between them. This CDR3 comprises 13 residues. The CDR3 bases are TGTGCCAGCAGCGTAGCTAGGGTCAATGAGCAGTTCTTC. As protein: CASSVARVNEQFF.

Many counts were recorded for this clone. The chain couples TRBV10-2 to TRBJ1-1; D ambiguous. This CDR3 spans 16 amino acids. Germline V lookup: CDR1 WSHSY, CDR2 SAAADI. Trimming removed 5 bases at V and 1 base at J, with 17 bases between. The CDR3 sequence: CASSPRVKQWNTEAFF. CDR3 sequence (DNA): TGCGCCAGCAGTCCTCGTGTAAAACAATGGAACACTGAAGCTTTCTTT.

The table lists this clone with many counts. The V call is TRBV20-1, the J call TRBJ2-7; no clear D gene. This CDR3 is 12 amino acids long. Per the germline V gene, CDR1 is DFQATT and CDR2 is SNEGSKA (reference sequence). Trimming took 6 bases from V and 4 from J, leaving 13 bases between them. The CDR3 DNA is TGCAGTGCCCCCCCGGGTTCGTACGAGCAGTACTTC. It codes for CSAPPGSYEQYF.

A word on this clone: A single base separates this from a much larger clone, so it may be a read error. The CDR3 nucleotides are TGTGCCAGCATCAAGACAGGGGCTGGCTACACCTTC. This translates into CASIKTGAGYTF. The V gene is TRBV16, the J gene TRBJ1-2, with 8 positions matching TRBD1. The germline gives CDR1 KGHSY, CDR2 FQNENV. V gave up 7 bases and J gave up 7 bases; unmatched junction bases: 5. The length of the CDR3 is 12 residues. Based on the CDR3 plus reference TRBV16 and TRBJ1-2, the full variable domain is GEEVAQTPKHLVRGEGQKAKLYCAPIKGHSYVFWYQQVLKNEFKFLISFQNENVFDETGMPKERFSAKCLPNSPCSLEIQATKLEDSAVYFCASIKTGAGYTFGSGTRLTVV.

The table lists this clone with many counts. Other DNA sequences in the same sample also yield this CDR3. J is TRBJ2-3 and V is TRBV15; 14 bases agree with TRBD2. CDR1 LNHNV and CDR2 YYDKDF come from the germline V gene (reference sequence). Trimming at V came to 4 bases and at J to 6 bases, leaving 6 bases not matched to a gene. CDR3 length: 16 amino acids. In DNA form, the CDR3 reads TGTGCCACCAGCACAAGACTAGCGGGAGGGCCGGATACGCAGTATTTT. Its protein is CATSTRLAGGPDTQYF.